The present T cell receptor beta chain was sequenced within a study of spatial heterogeneity in lung cancer. Overall study results and limits: Among tumor T cells, estimated coverage was around 7% for alpha chains and over 12% for beta chains. Intratumoral expanded alpha and beta TCR counts were found to track tumor mutation counts.

In its sample, this clonotype is medium-sized. Its antigen is still unknown. This beta chain slipped into a library made for alpha chains as a stray read, so its size is not meaningful. Every molecule of TCR cDNA had its own unique molecular identifier. TCRdb re-derived calls from the 5' RACE reads in MiXCR, one entry per CDR3 protein. Found here are 2,500 to 3,500 distinct CDR3 sequences, more than 10% of them singletons; the top ten hold about an eighth. The CDR3 extends over 12 amino acids. Trimming removed 6 bases at V and 3 bases at J, with 9 bases between. The time point is: sample taken at primary tumor resection. In each case, whole RNA from tumor, nontumor lung or frozen PBMC was sequenced unsorted.

The chain employs TRBV12-3 or TRBV12-4 and TRBJ2-7, with a weak D call TRBD1 (5 bases). The source material was lung tumor tissue, sampled at surgery. This clonotype originated in a male donor with early-stage non-small cell lung cancer. This chain's CDR3 is CASRPDSYEQYF. The DNA of the CDR3 is TGTGCCAGCAGACCTGACAGCTACGAGCAGTACTTC.